This T cell receptor beta chain was profiled in a study of control samples from healthy donors and cancer patients. This table comes from immunoSEQ multiplex PCR, and its TCRdb copy is limited to in-frame clones, with some not included. Of 90,000 to 100,000 clones in the sample, around 82% were seen once. The CDR3 length is 14 residues. Trimming shortened V by 3 bases and J by 1 base, and 8 bases separated the two germline ends. Per germline, CDR1 SGHTS and CDR2 YDEGEE. Source material: blood. The genes are TRBV5-8 and TRBJ1-3, with D uncertain. This clonotype was obtained from a man in his 60s in good health. CDR3 sequence reads: CASSSLGSGNTIYF. The CDR3 DNA sequence: TGTGCCAGCAGCTCCCTCGGGTCTGGAAACACCATATATTTT.